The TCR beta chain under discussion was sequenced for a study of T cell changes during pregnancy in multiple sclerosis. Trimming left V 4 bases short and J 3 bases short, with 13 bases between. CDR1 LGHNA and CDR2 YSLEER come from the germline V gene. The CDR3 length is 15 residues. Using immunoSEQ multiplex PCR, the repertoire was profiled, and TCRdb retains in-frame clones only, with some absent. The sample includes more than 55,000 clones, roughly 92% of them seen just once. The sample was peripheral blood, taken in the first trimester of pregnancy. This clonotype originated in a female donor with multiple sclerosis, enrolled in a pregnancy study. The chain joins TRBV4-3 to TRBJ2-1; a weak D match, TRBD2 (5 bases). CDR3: CASSLDGVYYNEQFF. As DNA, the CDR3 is TGCGCCAGCAGCCTGGACGGGGTATACTACAATGAGCAGTTCTTC.